Detailed here is one T cell receptor (beta chain). Its antigen is unknown. These data come from a study of Ad26.COV2.S vaccination and SARS-CoV-2 variants. Study-wide background: Participants got Ad26.COV2.S intramuscularly, once or twice 56 days apart.

Specified treatment: roughly 19 received Ad26.COV2.S at low or high dose, single or two shots; roughly 5 received placebo; per-sample allocation not given. After the first vaccine or placebo injection, samples were drawn on day 63. Clones were read by immunoSEQ multiplex PCR, and TCRdb kept only the in-frame ones, dropping some. The table has about 410,000 clones, 80% to 95% seen once; the top ten hold 1.5% to 2%. General study findings and limits: Total T cell responses were possibly underestimated by TCR breadth and depth analyses.

The receptor's source is a person between 18 and 60 years old who received the Ad26.COV2.S COVID-19 vaccine or a placebo. The input for sequencing was peripheral blood, taken in a trial of Ad26.COV2.S vaccine versus placebo.

The CDR3 spells CASMAGQGFYGYTF. In DNA form, the CDR3 reads TGTGCCAGCATGGCGGGACAGGGGTTCTATGGCTACACCTTC. This chain links TRBV5-5 with TRBJ1-2; 10 bases line up with TRBD1. The CDR3 runs to 14 residues. The germline V gene encodes CDR1 SGHKS and CDR2 YYEKEE (reference sequence). The J segment lost 4 bases and the V segment lost 6 bases, leaving 6 bases of the junction unmatched.